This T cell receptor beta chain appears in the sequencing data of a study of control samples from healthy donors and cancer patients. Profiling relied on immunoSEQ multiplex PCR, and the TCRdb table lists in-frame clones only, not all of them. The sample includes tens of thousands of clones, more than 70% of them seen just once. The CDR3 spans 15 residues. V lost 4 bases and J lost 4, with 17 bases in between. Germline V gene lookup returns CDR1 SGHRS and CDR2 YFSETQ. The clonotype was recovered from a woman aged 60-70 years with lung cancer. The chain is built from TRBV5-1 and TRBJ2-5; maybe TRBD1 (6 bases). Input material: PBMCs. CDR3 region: CASSHSTDRRETQYF. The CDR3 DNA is TGCGCCAGCAGCCATTCCACCGACAGGCGAGAGACCCAGTACTTC.